These T cell receptor beta chains were read from a single sample in a study of a mutant IDH1 vaccine in newly diagnosed glioma. The antigens these receptors bind are not known. Here immunoSEQ multiplex PCR was the method, and the copy in TCRdb shows in-frame clones only, minus some. Of 35,000 or so clones listed, 75% to 85% were seen once; the top ten hold roughly 15%. Sequenced material: peripheral blood mononuclear cells (PBMCs), taken from a glioma patient whose treatment included an IDH1 peptide vaccine. The receptors were sampled from a woman between 25 and 40 years old with glioma. Some clones in this sample may be carry-over from other donors' samples. CDR3s include the opening cysteine and the closing phenylalanine or tryptophan. D genes are given only for firm matches. Clone size, where shown, is once, few, many, or a class for clones that have expanded.

j_gene: TRBJ2-5; d_gene: .; v_gene: TRBV7-9; abundance: .; CDR3aa: CASSDSYQETQYF
j_gene: TRBJ2-7; d_gene: TRBD1; v_gene: TRBV11-3; abundance: .; CDR3aa: CASRSGTGVEQYF
j_gene: TRBJ2-7; d_gene: TRBD1; v_gene: TRBV18; abundance: .; CDR3aa: CASSEMGQGSEQYF
j_gene: TRBJ2-7; d_gene: TRBD2; v_gene: TRBV9; abundance: once; CDR3aa: CASSALPGTSGRAVEQYF
j_gene: TRBJ2-1; d_gene: TRBD2; v_gene: TRBV5-1; abundance: .; CDR3aa: CASSLVTRGLAGNEQFF
j_gene: TRBJ2-3; d_gene: .; v_gene: TRBV7-6; abundance: .; CDR3aa: CASSSVVRGTKERTDTQYF
j_gene: TRBJ2-3; d_gene: TRBD2; v_gene: TRBV6-1; abundance: .; CDR3aa: CASSEKREKEDTQYF
j_gene: TRBJ2-7; d_gene: TRBD2; v_gene: TRBV9; abundance: .; CDR3aa: CASSVGTSGSYEQYF
j_gene: TRBJ1-2; d_gene: .; v_gene: TRBV7-9; abundance: .; CDR3aa: CASSLGGIYGYTF
j_gene: TRBJ2-1; d_gene: TRBD2; v_gene: TRBV16; abundance: .; CDR3aa: CASSPLAGSSYNEQFF
j_gene: TRBJ2-4; d_gene: .; v_gene: TRBV7-9; abundance: once; CDR3aa: CASSLEARGNIQYF
j_gene: TRBJ2-7; d_gene: TRBD2; v_gene: TRBV7-2; abundance: .; CDR3aa: CASSPSGGKYEQYF
j_gene: TRBJ1-4; d_gene: .; v_gene: TRBV2; abundance: .; CDR3aa: CASSGRQGNEKLFF
j_gene: TRBJ1-2; d_gene: .; v_gene: TRBV30; abundance: .; CDR3aa: CAWKVAQGRGGYTF
j_gene: TRBJ2-3; d_gene: .; v_gene: TRBV19; abundance: .; CDR3aa: CASSGGPATDTQYF
j_gene: TRBJ2-1; d_gene: TRBD2; v_gene: TRBV29-1; abundance: .; CDR3aa: CSAGTRYPNEQFF
j_gene: TRBJ2-7; d_gene: .; v_gene: TRBV6-6; abundance: .; CDR3aa: CASSYRQGYEQYF
j_gene: TRBJ2-1; d_gene: TRBD2; v_gene: TRBV29-1; abundance: .; CDR3aa: CSVAPQRGVEQFF
j_gene: TRBJ1-2; d_gene: TRBD1; v_gene: TRBV10-3; abundance: .; CDR3aa: CAISDSGQGYYGYTF
j_gene: TRBJ2-1; d_gene: TRBD1; v_gene: TRBV28; abundance: .; CDR3aa: CASSYRGSARNSEQFF
j_gene: TRBJ1-1; d_gene: TRBD1; v_gene: TRBV18; abundance: once; CDR3aa: CASSPDRGSITEAFF
j_gene: TRBJ2-7; d_gene: TRBD1; v_gene: TRBV28; abundance: .; CDR3aa: CASSPGTGRPEQYF
j_gene: TRBJ1-2; d_gene: .; v_gene: TRBV6-1; abundance: .; CDR3aa: CASSGTWYGYTF
j_gene: TRBJ2-7; d_gene: TRBD2; v_gene: TRBV5-1; abundance: .; CDR3aa: CASSYSGESYEQYF
j_gene: TRBJ1-2; d_gene: .; v_gene: TRBV14; abundance: few; CDR3aa: CASSQDSRAGYTF
j_gene: TRBJ1-5; d_gene: .; v_gene: TRBV28; abundance: few; CDR3aa: CASMEGNQPQHF
j_gene: TRBJ1-2; d_gene: .; v_gene: TRBV18; abundance: once; CDR3aa: CASSPQRGAANYGYTF